This T cell receptor beta chain comes out of a study of blood T cell repertoires in COVID-19. About the research overall: COVID-19 samples from acute and convalescent phases originated in the United States, Italy and Spain. Sample material is recorded as cDNA or gDNA derived from T cells, B-cell-depleted T cells, or PBMCs.

Followed over time, Seattle patients had been enrolled while infection was active. In the original analysis: Counts of nucleated cells, estimated from reference gene primer amplification, were obtained. The assay was immunoSEQ multiplex PCR, and TCRdb's table has in-frame clones only and misses some. That table gives V, J and clone size, and the DNA gave D and trimming. The data show approximately 300,000 clones, 80% to 85% seen once. Input material: peripheral blood. The receptor comes from a person aged 65 to 79 with COVID-19, enrolled during active disease.

The CDR3 here is CASSLYWSGANVLTF. DNA of the CDR3: TGTGCCAGCAGTTTATACTGGTCTGGGGCCAACGTCCTGACTTTC. J is TRBJ2-6 and V is TRBV27; D gene unclear. Germline assignment: CDR1 MNHEY and CDR2 SMNVEV (reference sequence). V gave up 1 base and J gave up 1 base, with 5 bases separating them. This CDR3 is 15 amino acids long. Supplemented by reference TRBV27 and TRBJ2-6, the full variable domain reads EAQVTQNPRYLITVTGKKLTVTCSQNMNHEYMSWYRQDPGLGLRQIYYSMNVEVTDKGDVPEGYKVSRKEKRNFPLILESPSPNQTSLYFCASSLYWSGANVLTFGAGSRLTVL.